The 5 T cell receptor beta chains below were found in one sample sequenced in a study of cytomegalovirus exposure and HLA in healthy donors. This PCR relied on a set of 60 Vbeta primers and 13 Jbeta primers. Generated by immunoSEQ multiplex PCR, the TCRdb table keeps only in-frame clones and is missing some. The data hold about 170,000 clones, with about 81% observed a single time. The source material was PBMCs. The source is a girl aged 2 to 9 in good health and CMV-seropositive.

This chain connects TRBV30 to TRBJ1-5; D ambiguous. The CDR3 runs to 12 residues. V dropped 1 base and J dropped 3 bases, with 4 bases sitting between them. CDR1 is GTSNPN, CDR2 SVGIG, per germline (reference sequence). CDR3: CAWSGVNQPQHF. DNA of the CDR3: TGTGCCTGGAGTGGAGTCAATCAGCCCCAGCATTTT.

This chain connects TRBV6-5 to TRBJ1-3, with D unresolved. CDR1 is MNHEY and CDR2 is SVGAGI in the germline V gene. Deletions cut 0 bases from V and 0 bases from J, with 9 bases between. The CDR3 has 16 amino acids. CDR3 amino acids: CASSYSSVRSGNTIYF. Here the CDR3 DNA reads TGTGCCAGCAGTTACTCTAGTGTACGCTCTGGAAACACCATATATTTT.

J is TRBJ2-3 and V is TRBV9; maybe TRBD1 (5 bases). V lost 2 bases and J lost 0, with 16 bases in between. The germline V gene has CDR1 SGDLS and CDR2 YYNGEE. The CDR3 has 17 amino acids. The CDR3 protein is CASSVAPTDSSTDTQYF. CDR3 DNA: TGTGCCAGCAGCGTCGCTCCGACAGATTCTAGCACAGATACGCAGTATTTT.

V is TRBV18 and J is TRBJ2-5; no clear D. The CDR3 has 14 residues. Trimming stripped 3 bases from V and 0 bases from J, with 8 bases between. Germline values: CDR1 KGHSH, CDR2 LQKENI. The CDR3 DNA follows: TGTGCCAGCTCACCTATTGACAACCAAGAGACCCAGTACTTC. The encoded protein is CASSPIDNQETQYF.

A remark on this clone: The junction departs from the called germline gene at one end, perhaps through a read error. The V gene is TRBV5-1, the J gene TRBJ2-2, with 10 bases lining up with TRBD1. From germline, CDR1 is SGHRS and CDR2 YFSETQ. CDR3 length: 16 residues. Here the CDR3 reads CTSSWGGQGSTGELFF. The CDR3 DNA reads TGCACCAGCAGCTGGGGGGGACAGGGGAGCACCGGGGAGCTGTTTTTT.